What follows are 12 T cell receptor beta chains derived from one specimen sequenced in a study of T-cell reconstitution after alpha-beta-depleted transplantation in children. Unique molecular identifiers were used in preparing the TCRbeta library. TCRdb reprocessed the PCR reads via MiXCR and lists one record per CDR3 protein. The sample records 100,000 to 120,000 distinct CDR3 sequences, approximately 6.9% being singletons. The input for sequencing was PBMCs, mostly from graft donor cells, taken 360 days after TCRalphabeta/CD19-depleted stem cell transplant. The source of these receptors is a male patient aged 2 to 10 who had a stem cell transplant for acute lymphoblastic leukemia, so the T cells may come from the graft donor.

This clonotype has a handful of counts. The chain employs TRBV2 and TRBJ1-6, with 7 bases matching TRBD1. CDR1 SNHLY and CDR2 FYNNEI come from the germline V gene. The length of the CDR3 is 13 residues. With V trimmed by 6 bases and J by 11 bases, 7 bases remained unmatched. The CDR3 reads CASRVDRLAPLHF. The DNA for the CDR3 is TGTGCCAGCAGGGTGGACAGGTTGGCACCCCTCCACTTT.

The chain employs TRBV9 and TRBJ1-2; 8 bases align to TRBD1. V lost 0 bases to trimming and J lost 5 bases; unmatched junction nucleotides: 6. CDR3 length: 15 residues. From germline, CDR1 is SGDLS and CDR2 YYNGEE. The CDR3 region is CASSVGSGTGYGYTF. The CDR3 DNA follows: TGTGCCAGCAGCGTAGGATCGGGGACAGGTTATGGCTACACCTTC.

The chain links TRBV27 to TRBJ2-4, with 8 bases lining up with TRBD1. J was trimmed by 6 bases and V by 5 bases; bases with no gene match: 6. Per germline, CDR1 MNHEY and CDR2 SMNVEV (reference sequence). The CDR3 contains 14 residues. The CDR3 loop reads CASSLDRATNIQYF. DNA of the CDR3: TGTGCCAGCAGTCTGGACAGGGCGACAAACATTCAGTACTTC.

This clonotype was observed a few times. V usage is TRBV9 and J usage is TRBJ2-7, with D possibly being TRBD2 (5 bases). Germline V gene lookup returns CDR1 SGDLS and CDR2 YYNGEE. V lost 0 bases, J lost 6 bases, and 13 bases lay in between. The CDR3 consists of 14 residues. CDR3 bases: TGTGCCAGCAGCGTAGTCGGGCTAGCTGGCGAGCAGTACTTC. It encodes CASSVVGLAGEQYF.

This clonotype was detected many times. The chain joins TRBV4-2 to TRBJ2-1, with a weak D call TRBD1 (6 bases). The germline V gene encodes CDR1 LGHNA and CDR2 YNFKEQ. This CDR3 region has 17 residues. Trimming took 1 base from V and 2 from J, leaving 15 bases between them. Here the CDR3 reads CASSQAPPGHPYNEQFF. CDR3 sequence (DNA): TGTGCCAGCAGCCAAGCCCCCCCGGGACACCCCTACAATGAGCAGTTCTTC.

This clonotype was seen repeatedly, ten times or more. The chain carries TRBV5-1 and TRBJ2-3; 12 bases fit TRBD2. CDR3 size: 18 residues. V lost 3 bases to trimming and J lost 0 bases; unmatched junction nucleotides: 8. CDR1 is SGHRS and CDR2 is YFSETQ in the germline V gene. The CDR3 loop reads CASSSLGLAGFSTDTQYF. The CDR3 bases are TGCGCCAGCAGCTCCCTCGGACTAGCGGGGTTTAGCACAGATACGCAGTATTTT.

J is TRBJ1-1 and V is TRBV27, with D unresolved. V lost 1 base and J 1 base, leaving 7 bases between the germline ends. The CDR3 is 14 amino acids. CDR1 and CDR2 from the germline V gene are MNHEY and SMNVEV (reference sequence). The CDR3 nucleotides read TGTGCCAGCAGTTTATTGGGCCAGAACACTGAAGCTTTCTTT. Its translation is CASSLLGQNTEAFF.

This clonotype has at least ten counts. The gene calls are TRBV7-3 and TRBJ2-3; the match to TRBD2 covers 11 bases. J lost 2 bases, V lost 2 bases, and 3 bases had no gene match. This CDR3 spans 16 amino acids. The germline V gene encodes CDR1 SGHTA and CDR2 FQGTGA. Written as DNA, the CDR3 is TGTGCCAGCAGCTTAGTAGCGGGAGGGTACACAGATACGCAGTATTTT. Amino acid sequence: CASSLVAGGYTDTQYF.

This clonotype was seen at least ten times. V is TRBV27 and J is TRBJ2-7; TRBD2 is a possible D gene (5 bases). The CDR3 totals 19 residues. Trimming cost V 6 bases and J 1 base, with 28 bases left between them. CDR1 and CDR2 from the germline V gene are MNHEY and SMNVEV (reference sequence). CDR3 sequence: CASRISEGGLRGSSYEQYF. The CDR3 DNA reads TGTGCCAGCAGGATAAGTGAGGGCGGTCTAAGAGGATCGTCCTACGAGCAGTACTTC.

The gene calls are TRBV28 and TRBJ2-1, with 8 bases identical to TRBD2. V was pared by 7 bases and J by 4 bases, with 9 bases of the junction left unmatched. The length of the CDR3 is 15 residues. Germline V lookup: CDR1 MDHEN, CDR2 SYDVKM. The CDR3, as DNA: TGTGCCAGCACCGAACTAGCGGACCGGTACAATGAGCAGTTCTTC. This codes for CASTELADRYNEQFF.

J is TRBJ1-2 and V is TRBV4-2, with D tentatively TRBD1 (5 bases). The CDR3 runs 14 residues. Trimming stripped 5 bases from V and 5 bases from J, with 15 bases between. Germline values: CDR1 LGHNA, CDR2 YNFKEQ. CDR3 nucleotide sequence: TGTGCCAGCAGCGCCCCAGGGTCCAGATATGGCTACACCTTC. Its protein is CASSAPGSRYGYTF.

This clonotype was counted at least ten times. V is TRBV7-2 and J is TRBJ2-7; D may be TRBD2 (7 bases). Trimming shortened V by 3 bases and J by 0 bases, and 18 bases separated the two germline ends. The CDR3 totals 17 residues. Germline loops: CDR1 SGHTA, CDR2 FQGNSA. The CDR3 coding sequence is TGTGCCAGCAGCTTTACCTCTGCGGGGGCTTCCTCCTACGAGCAGTACTTC. Amino acids: CASSFTSAGASSYEQYF.